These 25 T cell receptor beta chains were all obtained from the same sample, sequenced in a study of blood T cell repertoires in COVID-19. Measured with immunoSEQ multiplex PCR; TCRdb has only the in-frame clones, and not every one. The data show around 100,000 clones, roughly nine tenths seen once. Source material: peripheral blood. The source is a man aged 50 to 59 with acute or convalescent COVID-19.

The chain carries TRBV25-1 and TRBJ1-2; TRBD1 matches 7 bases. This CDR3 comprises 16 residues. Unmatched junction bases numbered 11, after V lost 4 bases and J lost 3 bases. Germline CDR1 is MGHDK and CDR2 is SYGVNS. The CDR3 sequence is CASSGSGTVTYYGYTF. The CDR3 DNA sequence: TGTGCCAGCAGTGGCTCCGGGACAGTCACTTACTATGGCTACACCTTC.

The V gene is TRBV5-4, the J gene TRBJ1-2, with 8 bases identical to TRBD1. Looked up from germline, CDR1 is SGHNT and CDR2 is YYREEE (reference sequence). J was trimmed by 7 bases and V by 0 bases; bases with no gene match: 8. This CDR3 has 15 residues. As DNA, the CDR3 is TGTGCCAGCAGCTTGGCCATAGGACAGGGAGGTGGCTACACCTTC. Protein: CASSLAIGQGGGYTF.

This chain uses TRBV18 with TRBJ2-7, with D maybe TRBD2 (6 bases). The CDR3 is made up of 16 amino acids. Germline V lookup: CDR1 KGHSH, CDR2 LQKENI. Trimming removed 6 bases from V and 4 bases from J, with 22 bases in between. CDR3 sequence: CASSPPHGGGRYEQYF. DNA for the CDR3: TGTGCCAGCTCCCCCCCGCATGGGGGAGGTAGGTACGAGCAGTACTTC.

The CDR3 sequence: CASSAKPGQGSPLHF. Here the CDR3 DNA reads TGCGCCAGCAGCGCAAAGCCGGGACAGGGGTCACCCCTCCACTTT. The V call is TRBV5-1, the J call TRBJ1-6; 10 positions agree with TRBD1. The CDR3 is 15 amino acids. V shed 4 bases and J 10 bases; nucleotides not matched to a gene: 8. From germline, CDR1 is SGHRS and CDR2 YFSETQ.

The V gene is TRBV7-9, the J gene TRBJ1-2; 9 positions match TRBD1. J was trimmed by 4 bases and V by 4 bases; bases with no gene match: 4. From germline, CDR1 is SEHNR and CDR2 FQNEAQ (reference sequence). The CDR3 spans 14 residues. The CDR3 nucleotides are TGTGCCAGCAGCTCCGGACAGGGGCGCTATGGCTACACCTTC. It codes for CASSSGQGRYGYTF. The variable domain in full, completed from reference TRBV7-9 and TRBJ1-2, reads DTGVSQNPRHKITKRGQNVTFRCDPISEHNRLYWYRQTLGQGPEFLTYFQNEAQLEKSRLLSDRFSAERPKGSFSTLEIQRTEQGDSAMYLCASSSGQGRYGYTFGSGTRLTVV.

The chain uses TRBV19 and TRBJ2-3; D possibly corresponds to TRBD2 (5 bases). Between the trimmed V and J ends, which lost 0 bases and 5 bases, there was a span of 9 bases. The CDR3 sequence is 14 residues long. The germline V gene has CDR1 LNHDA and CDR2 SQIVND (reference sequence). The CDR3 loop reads CASSIDSREDTQYF. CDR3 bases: TGTGCCAGTAGTATAGATTCCCGGGAAGATACGCAGTATTTT. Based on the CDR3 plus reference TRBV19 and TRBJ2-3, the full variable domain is DGGITQSPKYLFRKEGQNVTLSCEQNLNHDAMYWYRQDPGQGLRLIYYSQIVNDFQKGDIAEGYSVSREKKESFPLTVTSAQKNPTAFYLCASSIDSREDTQYFGPGTRLTVL.

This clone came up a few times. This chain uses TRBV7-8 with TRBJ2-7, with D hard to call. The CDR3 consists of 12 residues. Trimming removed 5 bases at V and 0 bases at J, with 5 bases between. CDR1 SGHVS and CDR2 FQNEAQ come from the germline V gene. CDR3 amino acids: CASSLSSYEQYF. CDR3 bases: TGTGCCAGCAGCCTGAGCTCCTACGAGCAGTACTTC.

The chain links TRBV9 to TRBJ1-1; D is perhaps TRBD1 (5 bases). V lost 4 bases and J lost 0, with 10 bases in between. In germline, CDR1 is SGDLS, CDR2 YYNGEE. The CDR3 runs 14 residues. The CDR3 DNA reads TGTGCCAGCAGCTTGACAGATATGAACACTGAAGCTTTCTTT. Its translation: CASSLTDMNTEAFF.

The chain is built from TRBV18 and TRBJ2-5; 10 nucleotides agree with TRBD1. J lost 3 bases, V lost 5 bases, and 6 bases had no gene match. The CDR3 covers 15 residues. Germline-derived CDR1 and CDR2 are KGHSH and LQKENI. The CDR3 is CASSYGTGVKETQYF. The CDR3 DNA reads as TGTGCCAGCTCATACGGGACAGGGGTTAAAGAGACCCAGTACTTC.

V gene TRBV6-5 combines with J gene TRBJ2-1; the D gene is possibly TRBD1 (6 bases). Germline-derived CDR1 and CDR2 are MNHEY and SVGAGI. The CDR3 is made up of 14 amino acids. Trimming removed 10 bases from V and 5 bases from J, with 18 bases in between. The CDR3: CANKRGWGNNEQFF. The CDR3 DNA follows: TGTGCCAACAAGAGGGGGTGGGGGAACAATGAGCAGTTCTTC.

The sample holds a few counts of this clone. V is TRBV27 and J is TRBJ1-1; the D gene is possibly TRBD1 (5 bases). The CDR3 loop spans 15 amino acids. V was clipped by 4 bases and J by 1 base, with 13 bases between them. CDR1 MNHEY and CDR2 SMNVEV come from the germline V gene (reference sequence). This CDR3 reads CASSSWVGANTEAFF. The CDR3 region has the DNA TGTGCCAGCAGTTCTTGGGTAGGGGCGAACACTGAAGCTTTCTTT.

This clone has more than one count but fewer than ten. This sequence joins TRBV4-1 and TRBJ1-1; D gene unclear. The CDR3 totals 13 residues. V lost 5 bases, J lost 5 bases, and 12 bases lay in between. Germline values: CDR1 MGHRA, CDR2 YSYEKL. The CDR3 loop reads CASSESWRTEAFF. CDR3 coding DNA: TGCGCCAGCAGCGAGAGTTGGAGGACTGAAGCTTTCTTT.

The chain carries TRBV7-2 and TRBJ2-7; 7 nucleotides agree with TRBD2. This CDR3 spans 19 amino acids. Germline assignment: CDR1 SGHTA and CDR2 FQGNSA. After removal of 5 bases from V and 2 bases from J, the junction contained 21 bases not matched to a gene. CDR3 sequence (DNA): TGTGCCAGCAGCAGCCGGGGGGACGGGACTGCCTACCCTCCCTACGAGCAGTACTTC. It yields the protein CASSSRGDGTAYPPYEQYF.

The CDR3 loop reads CASSQFFGSLNEQYF. The CDR3 region has the DNA TGTGCCAGCAGCCAATTCTTCGGTAGCTTGAACGAGCAGTACTTC. The chain recombines TRBV3-1 (or the pseudogene TRBV3-2) with TRBJ2-7; no definite D call. CDR1 and CDR2 from the germline V gene are LGHDT and YNNKEL (reference sequence). The CDR3 extends over 15 amino acids. Trimming cost V 2 bases and J 5 bases, with 16 bases left between them.

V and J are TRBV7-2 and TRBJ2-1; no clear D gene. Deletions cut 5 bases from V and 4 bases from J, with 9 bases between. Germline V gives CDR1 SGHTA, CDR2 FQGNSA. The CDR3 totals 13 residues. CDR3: CASSNRRYNEQFF. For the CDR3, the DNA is TGTGCCAGCAGCAACCGGAGATACAATGAGCAGTTCTTC. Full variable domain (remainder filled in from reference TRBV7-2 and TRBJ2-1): GAGVSQSPSNKVTEKGKDVELRCDPISGHTALYWYRQSLGQGLEFLIYFQGNSAPDKSGLPSDRFSAERTGGSVSTLTIQRTQQEDSAVYLCASSNRRYNEQFFGPGTRLTVL.

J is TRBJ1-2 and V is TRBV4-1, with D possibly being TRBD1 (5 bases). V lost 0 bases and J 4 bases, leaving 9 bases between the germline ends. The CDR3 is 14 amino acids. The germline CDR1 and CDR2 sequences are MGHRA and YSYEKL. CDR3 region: CASSQEQVVYGYTF. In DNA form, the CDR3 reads TGCGCCAGCAGCCAAGAACAGGTAGTCTATGGCTACACCTTC.

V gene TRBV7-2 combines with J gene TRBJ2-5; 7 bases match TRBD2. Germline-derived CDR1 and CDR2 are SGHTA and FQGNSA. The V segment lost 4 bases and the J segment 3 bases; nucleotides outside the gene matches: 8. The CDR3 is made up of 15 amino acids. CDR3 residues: CASSSVGRAEETQYF. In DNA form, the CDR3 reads TGTGCCAGCAGCTCCGTGGGGAGGGCCGAAGAGACCCAGTACTTC.

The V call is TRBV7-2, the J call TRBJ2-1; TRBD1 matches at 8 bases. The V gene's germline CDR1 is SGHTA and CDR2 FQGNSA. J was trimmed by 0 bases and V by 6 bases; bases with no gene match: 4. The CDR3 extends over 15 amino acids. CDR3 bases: TGTGCCAGCAGTAGACAGGGGAGCTCCTACAATGAGCAGTTCTTC. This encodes CASSRQGSSYNEQFF. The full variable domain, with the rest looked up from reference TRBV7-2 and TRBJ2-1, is GAGVSQSPSNKVTEKGKDVELRCDPISGHTALYWYRQSLGQGLEFLIYFQGNSAPDKSGLPSDRFSAERTGGSVSTLTIQRTQQEDSAVYLCASSRQGSSYNEQFFGPGTRLTVL.

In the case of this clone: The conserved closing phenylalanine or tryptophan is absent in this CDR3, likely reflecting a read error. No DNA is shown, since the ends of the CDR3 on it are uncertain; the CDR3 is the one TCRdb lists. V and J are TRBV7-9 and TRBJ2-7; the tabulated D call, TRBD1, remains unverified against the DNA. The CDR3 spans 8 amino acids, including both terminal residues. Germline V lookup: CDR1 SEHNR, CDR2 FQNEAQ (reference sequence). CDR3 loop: CASSSQGL.

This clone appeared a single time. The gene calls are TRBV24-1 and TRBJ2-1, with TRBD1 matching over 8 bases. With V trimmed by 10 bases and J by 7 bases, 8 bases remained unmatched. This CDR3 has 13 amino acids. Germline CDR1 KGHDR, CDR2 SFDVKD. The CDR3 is CATLNTGGNEQFF. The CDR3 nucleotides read TGTGCCACACTAAACACAGGGGGGAATGAGCAGTTCTTC.

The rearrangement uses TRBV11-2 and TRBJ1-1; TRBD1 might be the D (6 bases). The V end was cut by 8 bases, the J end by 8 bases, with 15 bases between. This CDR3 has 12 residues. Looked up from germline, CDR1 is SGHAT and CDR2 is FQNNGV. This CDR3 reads CASAPGTWEAFF. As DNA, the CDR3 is TGTGCCAGCGCCCCGGGGACATGGGAAGCTTTCTTT.

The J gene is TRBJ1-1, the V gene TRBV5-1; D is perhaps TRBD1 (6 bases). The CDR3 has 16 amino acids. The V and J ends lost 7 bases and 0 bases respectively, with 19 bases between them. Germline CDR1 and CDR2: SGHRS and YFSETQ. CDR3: CASFLRPGQLNTEAFF. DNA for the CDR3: TGCGCCAGCTTTCTCCGACCCGGACAGCTGAACACTGAAGCTTTCTTT.

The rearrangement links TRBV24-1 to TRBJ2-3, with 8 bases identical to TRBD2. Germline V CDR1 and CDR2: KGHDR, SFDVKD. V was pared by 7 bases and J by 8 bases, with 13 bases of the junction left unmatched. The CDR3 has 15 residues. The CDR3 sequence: CATRGKRGHGATQYF. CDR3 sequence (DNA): TGTGCCACCAGGGGCAAGCGGGGGCATGGGGCTACGCAGTATTTT.

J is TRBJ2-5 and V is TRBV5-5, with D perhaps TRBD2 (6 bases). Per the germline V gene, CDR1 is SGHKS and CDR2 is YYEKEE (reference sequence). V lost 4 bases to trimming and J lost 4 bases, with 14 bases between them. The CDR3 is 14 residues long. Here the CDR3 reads CASSLILRGETQYF. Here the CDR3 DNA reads TGTGCCAGCAGCCTCATCTTGCGGGGAGAGACCCAGTACTTC.

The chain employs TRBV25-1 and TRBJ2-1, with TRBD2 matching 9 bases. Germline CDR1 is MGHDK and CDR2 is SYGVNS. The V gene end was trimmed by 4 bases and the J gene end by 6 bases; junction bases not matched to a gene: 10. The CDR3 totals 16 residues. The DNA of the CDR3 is TGTGCCAGCAGTGGTCGGGTGGGAGCGGGAGGCAATGAGCAGTTCTTC. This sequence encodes CASSGRVGAGGNEQFF.